The 13 T cell receptor beta chains below come from one sample, sequenced in a study of blood T cell repertoires in COVID-19. Libraries were prepared by immunoSEQ multiplex PCR; TCRdb keeps only in-frame clonotypes and omits some of them. The table lists some 280,000 clones, around nine tenths of them singletons. Sequenced material: peripheral blood. The receptors here all came from a woman aged 55-70 years with acute or convalescent COVID-19.

The V gene is TRBV12-3 or TRBV12-4, the J gene TRBJ1-2; no firm D call. V lost 1 base to trimming and J lost 5 bases, with 8 bases between them. This CDR3 contains 13 residues. The chain's CDR3 is CASSLGALYGYTF. The CDR3 coding sequence is TGTGCCAGCAGTTTAGGGGCGCTTTATGGCTACACCTTC.

This clone is a singleton in its sample. The J gene is TRBJ1-1, the V gene TRBV28, with a weak D call TRBD1 (5 bases). Trimming removed 6 bases at V and 0 bases at J, with 11 bases between. The CDR3 contains 14 residues. Germline lookup yields CDR1 MDHEN and CDR2 SYDVKM. CDR3: CASRLGGLNTEAFF. CDR3 DNA sequence: TGTGCCAGCAGACTCGGGGGGTTGAACACTGAAGCTTTCTTT.

V is TRBV7-9 and J is TRBJ1-5; D unresolved. The CDR3 contains 14 residues. Trimming left V 5 bases short and J 2 bases short, with 10 bases between. Germline-derived CDR1 and CDR2 are SEHNR and FQNEAQ (reference sequence). As DNA, the CDR3 is TGTGCCAGCAGCGACTCCTCGGGCAATCAGCCCCAGCATTTT. Protein: CASSDSSGNQPQHF.

Only one count was recorded for this clone. The chain joins TRBV20-1 to TRBJ1-5; TRBD1 aligns across 7 bases. Germline-derived CDR1 and CDR2 are DFQATT and SNEGSKA (reference sequence). V was clipped by 3 bases and J by 4 bases; unmatched bases: 3. The CDR3 is 13 residues long. CDR3 bases: TGCAGTGCTAGTGTGGGACAGAATCAGCCCCAGCATTTT. This sequence encodes CSASVGQNQPQHF.

This clone came up once. The chain couples TRBV9 to TRBJ1-1; D not certain. The CDR3 is made up of 12 amino acids. The V gene lost 7 bases and the J gene lost 3 bases, with 10 bases spanning the gap. Germline V gene sequence: CDR1 SGDLS, CDR2 YYNGEE. CDR3 nucleotide sequence: TGTGCCAGCTCGAGCCGGGACACTGAAGCTTTCTTT. It specifies CASSSRDTEAFF.

This clone came up a few times. The chain employs TRBV19 and TRBJ1-1; tentative D call: TRBD1 (5 bases). The V gene lost 3 bases and the J gene lost 1 base, with 12 bases spanning the gap. Germline V gene sequence: CDR1 LNHDA, CDR2 SQIVND (reference sequence). The CDR3 spans 15 residues. CDR3 amino acids: CASSIYGTGNTEAFF. DNA of the CDR3: TGTGCCAGTAGTATCTACGGAACAGGGAACACTGAAGCTTTCTTT.

V gene TRBV25-1 combines with J gene TRBJ1-1; TRBD1 aligns across 8 bases. Trimming removed 5 bases from V and 0 bases from J; junction bases left unmatched: 8. There are 16 residues in the CDR3. Looked up from germline, CDR1 is MGHDK and CDR2 is SYGVNS. The CDR3 sequence: CASSPMDRAVNTEAFF. The CDR3 region has the DNA TGTGCCAGCAGTCCGATGGACAGGGCGGTGAACACTGAAGCTTTCTTT.

V gene TRBV24-1 combines with J gene TRBJ1-2, with D maybe TRBD1 (5 bases). The V end lost 9 bases, the J end lost 7 bases, and 14 bases lay between the germline ends. CDR1 is KGHDR, CDR2 SFDVKD, per germline. The CDR3 is 12 residues long. The CDR3 is CATYDSFAGYTF. CDR3 coding DNA: TGTGCCACCTATGACAGTTTCGCTGGCTACACCTTC.

This sequence joins TRBV5-1 and TRBJ1-2; D remains unclear. Germline V CDR1 and CDR2: SGHRS, YFSETQ. V gave up 2 bases and J gave up 3 bases, with 11 bases separating them. CDR3 size: 14 residues. The CDR3: CASSLEWRDYGYTF. The CDR3 DNA is TGCGCCAGCAGCTTAGAATGGAGAGACTATGGCTACACCTTC.

This chain links TRBV2 with TRBJ2-1, with D perhaps TRBD1 (6 bases). Germline assignment: CDR1 SNHLY and CDR2 FYNNEI. Between the trimmed V and J ends, which lost 1 base and 5 bases, there was a span of 12 bases. The CDR3 is 15 residues long. DNA for the CDR3: TGTGCCAGCAGTGAAGATCATAGGGGGAACAATGAGCAGTTCTTC. Protein: CASSEDHRGNNEQFF. Using reference TRBV2 and TRBJ2-1 for the parts outside the CDR3, the full variable domain is EPEVTQTPSHQVTQMGQEVILRCVPISNHLYFYWYRQILGQKVEFLVSFYNNEISEKSEIFDDQFSVERPDGSNFTLKIRSTKLEDSAMYFCASSEDHRGNNEQFFGPGTRLTVL.

The V call is TRBV5-1, the J call TRBJ1-1, with 8 bases aligning to TRBD1. This CDR3 region has 16 residues. V trimming: 0 bases; J trimming: 1 base; junction bases outside the gene matches: 5. Germline loops: CDR1 SGHRS, CDR2 YFSETQ. The chain's CDR3 is CASSLVGQDWNTEAFF. CDR3 sequence (DNA): TGCGCCAGCAGCTTGGTGGGACAGGATTGGAACACTGAAGCTTTCTTT. Filled out from reference TRBV5-1 and TRBJ1-1, the complete variable domain reads KAGVTQTPRYLIKTRGQQVTLSCSPISGHRSVSWYQQTPGQGLQFLFEYFSETQRNKGNFPGRFSGRQFSNSRSEMNVSTLELGDSALYLCASSLVGQDWNTEAFFGQGTRLTVV.

V usage is TRBV4-3 and J usage is TRBJ1-2; no clear D. Per the germline V gene, CDR1 is LGHNA and CDR2 is YSLEER. The CDR3 extends over 14 amino acids. Trimming removed 2 bases at V and 8 bases at J, with 15 bases between. The CDR3 DNA reads TGCGCCAGCAGCCAAAGGTCGCCCCCGGGGGGCTACACCTTC. It specifies CASSQRSPPGGYTF.

Concerning this clone: In the same sample, other DNA sequences code for this CDR3. The chain has TRBV7-2 and TRBJ1-1; 8 positions match TRBD1. Trimming at V came to 2 bases and at J to 4 bases, leaving 0 bases not matched to a gene. CDR3 length: 13 residues. Germline values: CDR1 SGHTA, CDR2 FQGNSA. The CDR3 region has the DNA TGTGCCAGCAGCTTAACAGGGGGCACTGAAGCTTTCTTT. Amino acid sequence: CASSLTGGTEAFF.